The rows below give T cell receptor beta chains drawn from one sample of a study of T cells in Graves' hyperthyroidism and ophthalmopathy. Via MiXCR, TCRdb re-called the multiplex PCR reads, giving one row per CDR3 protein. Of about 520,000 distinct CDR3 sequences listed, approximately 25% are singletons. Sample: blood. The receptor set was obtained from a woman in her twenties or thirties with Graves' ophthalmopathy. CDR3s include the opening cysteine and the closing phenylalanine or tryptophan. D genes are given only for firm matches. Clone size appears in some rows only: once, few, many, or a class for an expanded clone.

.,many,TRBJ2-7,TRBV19,TGTGCCAGTAGTATAGAAGACAGATCCTACGAGCAGTACTTC,CASSIEDRSYEQYF
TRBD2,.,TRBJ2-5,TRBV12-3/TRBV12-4,TGTGCCAGCACTCGTAGCGGGGGGAACGGGGAGACCCAGTACTTC,CASTRSGGNGETQYF
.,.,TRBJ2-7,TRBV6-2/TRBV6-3,TGTGCCAGCAGGTTGACAATAACCTACGAGCAGTACTTC,CASRLTITYEQYF
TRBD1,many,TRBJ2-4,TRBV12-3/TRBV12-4,TGTGCCAGCAGCCCGAGGACAGGGCAGAAGGACATTAAGTACTTC,CASSPRTGQKDIKYF
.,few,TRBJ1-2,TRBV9,TGTGCCAGCAGCGTAGGTGGGGGGACCTATGGCTACACCTTC,CASSVGGGTYGYTF
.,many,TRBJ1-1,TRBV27,TGTGCCAGCGGTCCAGGACCCAACACTGAAGCTTTCTTT,CASGPGPNTEAFF
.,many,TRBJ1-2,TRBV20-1,TGCAGTGCTAGAGAGAGCGGGGCCCCAGCTAACTATGGCTACACCTTC,CSARESGAPANYGYTF
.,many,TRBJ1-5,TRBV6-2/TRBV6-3,TGTGCCAGCAGTTACCGGGGGCTTAGCAATCAGCCCCAGCATTTT,CASSYRGLSNQPQHF
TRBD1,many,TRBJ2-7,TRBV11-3,TGTGCCAGCAGCCCAGGAGCCCAGGGGGACGAGCAGTACTTC,CASSPGAQGDEQYF
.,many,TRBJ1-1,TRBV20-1,TGCAGTGCACGGACAAGCTCTGAAGCTTTCTTT,CSARTSSEAFF
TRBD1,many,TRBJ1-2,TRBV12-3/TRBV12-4,TGTGCCAGCAGTTTAAGTCACGGACAGGTTCAAATCTATGGCTACACCTTC,CASSLSHGQVQIYGYTF
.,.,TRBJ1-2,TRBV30,TGTGCCTTTCAGGGGACGGGAGGCTACACCTTC,CAFQGTGGYTF
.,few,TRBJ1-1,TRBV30,TGTGCCGGAGCGGGGTCCGCCATGAACACTGAAGCTTTCTTT,CAGAGSAMNTEAFF
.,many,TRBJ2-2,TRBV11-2,TGTGCCAGCAGCTTAATGGACGGGGGAGGTCGGACCGGGGAGCTGTTTTTT,CASSLMDGGGRTGELFF
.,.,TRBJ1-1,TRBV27,TGTGCCAGCAGTTTATCGGGGGTATACACTGAAGCTTTCTTT,CASSLSGVYTEAFF
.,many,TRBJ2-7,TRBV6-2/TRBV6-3,TGTGCCAGCAGTCCACAGGGCCACGAGCAGTACTTC,CASSPQGHEQYF
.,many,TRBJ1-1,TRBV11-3,TGTGCCAGCAGCTCGCAGGAGGACACTGAAGCTTTCTTT,CASSSQEDTEAFF
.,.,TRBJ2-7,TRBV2,TGTGCCAGCAGTGTTGTGGCAGGGGAGCAGGACGAGCAGTACTTC,CASSVVAGEQDEQYF
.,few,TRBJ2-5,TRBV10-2,TGCGCCAGCAGTGAGTCCTGGGCCCTACAAGAGACCCAGTACTTC,CASSESWALQETQYF
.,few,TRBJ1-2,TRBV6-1,TGTGCCAGCATCAAGCGTCCGGGGGCGTTCCATGGCTACACCTTC,CASIKRPGAFHGYTF
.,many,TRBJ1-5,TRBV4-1,TGCGCCAGCAGCCAAGATCTGGTTAGCAATCAGCCCCAGCATTTT,CASSQDLVSNQPQHF
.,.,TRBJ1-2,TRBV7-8,TGTGCCAGCAGCTTAGGGCCTCGAAGCTCGTATGGCTACACCTTC,CASSLGPRSSYGYTF
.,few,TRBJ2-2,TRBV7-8,TGTGCCAGCAGCCTTGAGTGGTGGGGAGCCGGGGAGCTGTTTTTT,CASSLEWWGAGELFF